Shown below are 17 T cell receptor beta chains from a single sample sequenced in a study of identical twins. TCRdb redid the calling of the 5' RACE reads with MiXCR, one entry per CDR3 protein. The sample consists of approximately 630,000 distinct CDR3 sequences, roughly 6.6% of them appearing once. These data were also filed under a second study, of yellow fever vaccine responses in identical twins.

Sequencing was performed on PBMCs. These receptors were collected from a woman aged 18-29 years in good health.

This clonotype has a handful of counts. The CDR3 nucleotides are TGTGCCAGCATGCTGGGCGGGGGGAGTAAGGGCTACACCTTC. Its protein is CASMLGGGSKGYTF. The chain links TRBV28 to TRBJ1-2, with D possibly matching TRBD1 (5 bases). Germline V CDR1 and CDR2: MDHEN, SYDVKM. Trimming took 7 bases from V and 8 from J, leaving 20 bases between them. The length of the CDR3 is 14 residues.

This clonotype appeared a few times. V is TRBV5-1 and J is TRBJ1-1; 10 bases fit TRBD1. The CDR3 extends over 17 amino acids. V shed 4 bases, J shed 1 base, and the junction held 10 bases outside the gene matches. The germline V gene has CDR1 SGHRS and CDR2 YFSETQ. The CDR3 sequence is CASSPGTGALSNTEAFF. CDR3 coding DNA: TGCGCCAGCAGCCCCGGGACAGGGGCTTTGTCGAACACTGAAGCTTTCTTT.

In nucleotides, the CDR3 is TGTGCCAGCAGTCGCGGGGGGAACCCCTACAATGAGCAGTTCTTC. It yields the protein CASSRGGNPYNEQFF. V usage is TRBV12-3 or TRBV12-4 and J usage is TRBJ2-1; 8 bases agree with TRBD2. This CDR3 comprises 15 residues. The V and J ends lost 5 bases and 2 bases, in that order; junction bases with no gene match: 5.

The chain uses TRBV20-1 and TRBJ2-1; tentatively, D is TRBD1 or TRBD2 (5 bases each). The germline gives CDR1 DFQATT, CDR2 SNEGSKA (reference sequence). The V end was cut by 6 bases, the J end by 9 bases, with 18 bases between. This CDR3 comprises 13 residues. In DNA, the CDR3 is TGCAGTGCCCGGGGCCGGGGACCAGGTGAGCAGTTCTTC. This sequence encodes CSARGRGPGEQFF.

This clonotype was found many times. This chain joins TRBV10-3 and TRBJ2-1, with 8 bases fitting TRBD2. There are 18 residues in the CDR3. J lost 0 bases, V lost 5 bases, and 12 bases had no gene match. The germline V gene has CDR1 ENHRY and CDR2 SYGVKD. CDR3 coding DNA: TGTGCCATCAGTCCGGGACTAGTCGAAAAGAGCTCCTACAATGAGCAGTTCTTC. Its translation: CAISPGLVEKSSYNEQFF.

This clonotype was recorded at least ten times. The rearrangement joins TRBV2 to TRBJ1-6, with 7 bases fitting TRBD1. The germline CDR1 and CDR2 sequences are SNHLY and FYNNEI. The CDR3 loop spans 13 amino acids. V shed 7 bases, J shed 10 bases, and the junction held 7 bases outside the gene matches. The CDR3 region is CASIGTETSPLHF. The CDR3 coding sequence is TGTGCCAGCATCGGGACAGAGACCTCACCCCTCCACTTT.

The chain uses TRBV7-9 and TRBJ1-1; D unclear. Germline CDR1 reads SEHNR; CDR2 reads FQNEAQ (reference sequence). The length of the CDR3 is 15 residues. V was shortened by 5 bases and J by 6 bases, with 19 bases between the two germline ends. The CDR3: CASSTTRADHPEAFF. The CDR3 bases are TGTGCCAGCAGCACGACCCGGGCAGATCACCCTGAAGCTTTCTTT.

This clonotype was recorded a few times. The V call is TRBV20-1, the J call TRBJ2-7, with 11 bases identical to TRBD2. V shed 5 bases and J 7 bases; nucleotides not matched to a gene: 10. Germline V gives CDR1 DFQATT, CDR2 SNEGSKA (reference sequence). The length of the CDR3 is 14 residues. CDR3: CSAPISGGVREQYF. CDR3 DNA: TGCAGTGCTCCTATTAGCGGGGGGGTACGGGAGCAGTACTTC.

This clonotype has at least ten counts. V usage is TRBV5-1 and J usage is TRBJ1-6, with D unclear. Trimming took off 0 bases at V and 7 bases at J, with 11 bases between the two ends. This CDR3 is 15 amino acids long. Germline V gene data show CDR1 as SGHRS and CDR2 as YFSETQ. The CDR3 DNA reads TGCGCCAGCAGCTTGGGGCTACAGAGGAATTCACCCCTCCACTTT. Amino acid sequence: CASSLGLQRNSPLHF.

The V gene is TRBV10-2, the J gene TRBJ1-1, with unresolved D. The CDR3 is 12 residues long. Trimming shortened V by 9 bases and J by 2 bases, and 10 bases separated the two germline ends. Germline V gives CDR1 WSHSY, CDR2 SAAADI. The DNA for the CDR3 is TGCGCCAGTCGAGGAATAAACACTGAAGCTTTCTTT. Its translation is CASRGINTEAFF.

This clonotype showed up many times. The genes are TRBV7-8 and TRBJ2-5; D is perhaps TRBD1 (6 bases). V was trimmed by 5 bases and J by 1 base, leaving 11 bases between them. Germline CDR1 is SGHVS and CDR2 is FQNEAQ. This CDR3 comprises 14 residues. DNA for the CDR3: TGTGCCAGCAGCCGAGACAGGAGCCAAGAGACCCAGTACTTC. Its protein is CASSRDRSQETQYF.

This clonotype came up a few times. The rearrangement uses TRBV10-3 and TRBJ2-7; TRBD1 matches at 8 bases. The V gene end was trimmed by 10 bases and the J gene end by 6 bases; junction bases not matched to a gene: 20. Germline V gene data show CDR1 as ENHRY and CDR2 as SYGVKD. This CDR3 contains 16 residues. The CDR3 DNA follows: TGTGCCAATGGGCCCCACGGGACAGGTCCACGCCCCGAGCAGTACTTC. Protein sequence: CANGPHGTGPRPEQYF.

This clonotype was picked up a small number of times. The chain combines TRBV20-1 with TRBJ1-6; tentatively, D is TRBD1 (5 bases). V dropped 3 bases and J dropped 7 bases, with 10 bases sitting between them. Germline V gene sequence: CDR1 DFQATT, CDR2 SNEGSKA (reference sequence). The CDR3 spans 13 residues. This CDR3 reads CSASRRDNSPLHF. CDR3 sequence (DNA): TGCAGTGCTAGTAGACGGGACAATTCACCCCTCCACTTT.

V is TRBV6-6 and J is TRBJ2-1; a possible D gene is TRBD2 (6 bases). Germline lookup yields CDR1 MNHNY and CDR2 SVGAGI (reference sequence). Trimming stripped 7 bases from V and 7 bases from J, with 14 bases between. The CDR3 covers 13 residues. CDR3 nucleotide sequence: TGTGCCAGCACCATGACTAGTTTGAATGAGCAGTTCTTC. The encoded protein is CASTMTSLNEQFF.

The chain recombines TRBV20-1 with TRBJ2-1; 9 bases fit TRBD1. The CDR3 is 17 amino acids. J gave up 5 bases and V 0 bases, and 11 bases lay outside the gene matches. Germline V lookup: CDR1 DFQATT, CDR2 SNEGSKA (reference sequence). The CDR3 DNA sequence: TGCAGTGCTAGAGAAACAGGAAGACAGGGGGTGAACAATGAGCAGTTCTTC. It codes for CSARETGRQGVNNEQFF.

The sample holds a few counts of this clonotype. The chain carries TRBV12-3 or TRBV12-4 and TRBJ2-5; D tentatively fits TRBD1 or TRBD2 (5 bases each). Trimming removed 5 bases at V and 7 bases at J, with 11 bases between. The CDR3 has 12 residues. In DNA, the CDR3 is TGTGCCAGCAGTAAGGGGAGCGGGACCCAGTACTTC. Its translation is CASSKGSGTQYF.

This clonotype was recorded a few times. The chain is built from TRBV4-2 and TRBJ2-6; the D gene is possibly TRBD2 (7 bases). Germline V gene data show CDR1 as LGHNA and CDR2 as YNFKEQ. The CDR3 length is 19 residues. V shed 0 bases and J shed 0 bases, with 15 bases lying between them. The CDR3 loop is CASSQDGGASYSGANVLTF. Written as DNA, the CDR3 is TGTGCCAGCAGCCAAGATGGGGGGGCTTCTTACTCTGGGGCCAACGTCCTGACTTTC.